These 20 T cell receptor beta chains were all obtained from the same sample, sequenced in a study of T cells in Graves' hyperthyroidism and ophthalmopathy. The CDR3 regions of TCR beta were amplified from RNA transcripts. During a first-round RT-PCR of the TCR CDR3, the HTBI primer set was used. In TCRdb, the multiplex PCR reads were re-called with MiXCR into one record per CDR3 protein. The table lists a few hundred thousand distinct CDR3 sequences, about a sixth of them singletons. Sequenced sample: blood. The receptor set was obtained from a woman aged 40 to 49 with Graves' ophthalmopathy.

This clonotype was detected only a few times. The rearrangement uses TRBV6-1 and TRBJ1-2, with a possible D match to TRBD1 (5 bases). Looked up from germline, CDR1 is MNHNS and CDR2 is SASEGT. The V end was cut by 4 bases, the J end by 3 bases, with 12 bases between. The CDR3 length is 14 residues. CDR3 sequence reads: CASSAQGTHYGYTF. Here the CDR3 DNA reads TGTGCCAGCAGTGCCCAAGGGACGCACTATGGCTACACCTTC.

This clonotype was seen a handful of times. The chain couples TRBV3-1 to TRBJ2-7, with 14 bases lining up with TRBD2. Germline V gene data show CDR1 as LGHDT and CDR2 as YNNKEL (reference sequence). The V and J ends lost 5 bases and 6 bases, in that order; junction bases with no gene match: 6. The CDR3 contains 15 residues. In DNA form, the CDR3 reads TGTGCCAGCAGCGAGGGGACTAGCGGGAGATCCGAGCAGTACTTC. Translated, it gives CASSEGTSGRSEQYF.

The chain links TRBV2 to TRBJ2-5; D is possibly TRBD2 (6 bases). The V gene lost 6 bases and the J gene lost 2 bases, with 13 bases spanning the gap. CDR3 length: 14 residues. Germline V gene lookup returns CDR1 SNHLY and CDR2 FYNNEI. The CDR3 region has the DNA TGTGCCAGCAGCGAAAGGGGACTTCAAGAGACCCAGTACTTC. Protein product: CASSERGLQETQYF.

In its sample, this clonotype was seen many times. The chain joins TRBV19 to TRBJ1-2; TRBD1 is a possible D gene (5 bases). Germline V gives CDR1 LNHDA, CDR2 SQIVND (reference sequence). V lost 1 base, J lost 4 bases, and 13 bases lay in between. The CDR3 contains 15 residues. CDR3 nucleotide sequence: TGTGCCAGTAGTATAGCGCGGAGGGGTTCCTATGGCTACACCTTC. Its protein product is CASSIARRGSYGYTF.

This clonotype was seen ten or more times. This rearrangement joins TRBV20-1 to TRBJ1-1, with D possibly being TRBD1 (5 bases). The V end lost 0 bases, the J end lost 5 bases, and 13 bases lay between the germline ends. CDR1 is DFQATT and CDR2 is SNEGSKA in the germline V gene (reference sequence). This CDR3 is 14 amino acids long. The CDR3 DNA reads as TGCAGTGCTAGAGAGGGGACGAGGGAGACTGAAGCTTTCTTT. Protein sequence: CSAREGTRETEAFF.

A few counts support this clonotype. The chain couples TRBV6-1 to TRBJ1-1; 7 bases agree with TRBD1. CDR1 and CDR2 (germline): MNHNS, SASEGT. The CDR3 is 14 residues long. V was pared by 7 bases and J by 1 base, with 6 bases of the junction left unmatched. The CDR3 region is CASTSGGPNTEAFF. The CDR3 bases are TGTGCCAGCACCTCAGGGGGTCCGAACACTGAAGCTTTCTTT.

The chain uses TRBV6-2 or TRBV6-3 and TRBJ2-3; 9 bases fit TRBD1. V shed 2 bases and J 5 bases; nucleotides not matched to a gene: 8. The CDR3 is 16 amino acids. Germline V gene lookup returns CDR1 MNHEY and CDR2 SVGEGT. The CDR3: CASSYDDRGGGDTQYF. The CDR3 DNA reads TGTGCCAGCAGTTACGACGACAGGGGGGGCGGAGATACGCAGTATTTT.

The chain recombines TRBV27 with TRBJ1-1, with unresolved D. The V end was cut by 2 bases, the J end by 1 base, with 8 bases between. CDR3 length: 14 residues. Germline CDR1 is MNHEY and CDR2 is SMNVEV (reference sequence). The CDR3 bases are TGTGCCAGCAGTTTAGCCCCGGAGAACACTGAAGCTTTCTTT. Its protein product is CASSLAPENTEAFF.

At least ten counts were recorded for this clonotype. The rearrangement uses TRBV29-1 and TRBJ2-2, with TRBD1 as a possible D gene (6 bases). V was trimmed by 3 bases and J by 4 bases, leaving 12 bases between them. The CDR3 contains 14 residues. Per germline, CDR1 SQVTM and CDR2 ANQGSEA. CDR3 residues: CSVESDRITGELFF. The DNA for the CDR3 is TGCAGCGTTGAGAGCGACAGGATCACCGGGGAGCTGTTTTTT.

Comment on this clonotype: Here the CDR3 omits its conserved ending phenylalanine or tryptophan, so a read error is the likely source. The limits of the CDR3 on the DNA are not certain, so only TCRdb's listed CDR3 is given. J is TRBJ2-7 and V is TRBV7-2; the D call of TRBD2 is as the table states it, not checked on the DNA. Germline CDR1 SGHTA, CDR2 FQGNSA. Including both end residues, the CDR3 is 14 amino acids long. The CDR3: CAGSLQAGANERYL.

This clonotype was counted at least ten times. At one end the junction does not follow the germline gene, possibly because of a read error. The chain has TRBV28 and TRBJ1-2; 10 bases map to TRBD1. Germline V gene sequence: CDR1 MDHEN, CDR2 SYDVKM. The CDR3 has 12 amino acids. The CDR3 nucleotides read TGTGCCAGCAGTTTTTCCCCGGGACAGGGGTCCTTC. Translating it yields CASSFSPGQGSF.

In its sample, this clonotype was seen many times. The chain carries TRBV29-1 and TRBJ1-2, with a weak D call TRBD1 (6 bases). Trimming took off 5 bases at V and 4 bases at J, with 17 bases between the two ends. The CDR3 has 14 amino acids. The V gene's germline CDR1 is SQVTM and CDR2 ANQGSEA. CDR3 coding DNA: TGCAGCGTTCTTAACAGGGCAGGAGGCTATGGCTACACCTTC. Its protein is CSVLNRAGGYGYTF.

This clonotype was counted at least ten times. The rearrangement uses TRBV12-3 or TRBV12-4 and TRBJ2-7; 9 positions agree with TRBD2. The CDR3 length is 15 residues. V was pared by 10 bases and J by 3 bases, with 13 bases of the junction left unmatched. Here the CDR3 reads CATQISGSPYYEQYF. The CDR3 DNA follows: TGTGCCACTCAAATTAGCGGGAGCCCGTACTACGAGCAGTACTTC.

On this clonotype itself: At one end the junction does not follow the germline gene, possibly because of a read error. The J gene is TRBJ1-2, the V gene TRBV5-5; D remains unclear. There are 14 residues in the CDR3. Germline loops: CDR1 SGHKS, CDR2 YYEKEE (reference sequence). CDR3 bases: TGTGCCAGCACCTTTGTACTGACAAACTATGGCTACATCTTC. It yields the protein CASTFVLTNYGYIF.

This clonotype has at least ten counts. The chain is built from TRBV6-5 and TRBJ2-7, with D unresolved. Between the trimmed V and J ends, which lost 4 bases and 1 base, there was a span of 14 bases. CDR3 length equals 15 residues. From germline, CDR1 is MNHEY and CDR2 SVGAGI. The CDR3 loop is CASSSPRRKSYEQYF. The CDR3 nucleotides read TGTGCCAGCAGTTCCCCCAGACGTAAATCCTACGAGCAGTACTTC.

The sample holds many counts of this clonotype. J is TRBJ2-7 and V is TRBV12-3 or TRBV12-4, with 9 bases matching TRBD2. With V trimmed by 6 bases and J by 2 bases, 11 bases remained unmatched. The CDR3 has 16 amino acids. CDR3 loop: CASSLTPGLAPYEQYF. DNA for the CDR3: TGTGCCAGCAGCCTAACCCCGGGACTAGCCCCCTACGAGCAGTACTTC.

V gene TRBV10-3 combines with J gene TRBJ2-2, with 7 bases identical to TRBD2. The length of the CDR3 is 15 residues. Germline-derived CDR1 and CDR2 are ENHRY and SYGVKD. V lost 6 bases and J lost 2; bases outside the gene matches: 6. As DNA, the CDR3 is TGTGCCATCAGGGGGAGCGGGACTAACACCGGGGAGCTGTTTTTT. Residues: CAIRGSGTNTGELFF.

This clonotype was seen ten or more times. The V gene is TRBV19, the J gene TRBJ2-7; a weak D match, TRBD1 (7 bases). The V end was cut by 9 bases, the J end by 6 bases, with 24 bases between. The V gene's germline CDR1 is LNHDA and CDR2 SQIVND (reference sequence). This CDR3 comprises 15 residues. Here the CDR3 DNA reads TGTGCCAGCTCGCGGCGGGGACAGCTCTCTGGCGAGCAGTACTTC. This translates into CASSRRGQLSGEQYF. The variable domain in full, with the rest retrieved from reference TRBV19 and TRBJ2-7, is DGGITQSPKYLFRKEGQNVTLSCEQNLNHDAMYWYRQDPGQGLRLIYYSQIVNDFQKGDIAEGYSVSREKKESFPLTVTSAQKNPTAFYLCASSRRGQLSGEQYFGPGTRLTVT.

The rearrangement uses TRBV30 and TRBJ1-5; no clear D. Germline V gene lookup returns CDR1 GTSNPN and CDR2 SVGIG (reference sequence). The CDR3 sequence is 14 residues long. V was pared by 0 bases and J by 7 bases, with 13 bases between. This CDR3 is CAWSVGGSPQPQHF. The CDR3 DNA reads TGTGCCTGGAGTGTCGGTGGCAGTCCCCAGCCCCAGCATTTT.

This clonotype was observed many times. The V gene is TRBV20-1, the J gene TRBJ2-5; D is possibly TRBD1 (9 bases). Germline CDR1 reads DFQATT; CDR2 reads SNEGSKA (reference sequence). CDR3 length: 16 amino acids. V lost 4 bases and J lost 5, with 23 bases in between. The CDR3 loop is CSATREGTGIRETQYF. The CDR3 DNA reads TGCAGTGCTACTCGGGAGGGGACAGGGATCCGGGAGACCCAGTACTTC.